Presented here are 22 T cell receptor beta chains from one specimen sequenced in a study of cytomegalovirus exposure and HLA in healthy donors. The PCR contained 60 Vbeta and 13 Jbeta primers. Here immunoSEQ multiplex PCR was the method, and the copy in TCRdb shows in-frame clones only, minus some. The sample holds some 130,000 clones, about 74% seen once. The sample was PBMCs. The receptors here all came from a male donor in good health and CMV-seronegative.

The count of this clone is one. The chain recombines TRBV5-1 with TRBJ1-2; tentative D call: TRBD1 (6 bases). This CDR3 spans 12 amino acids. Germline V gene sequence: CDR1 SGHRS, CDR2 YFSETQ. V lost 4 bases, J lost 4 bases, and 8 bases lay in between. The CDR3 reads CASSQQGYGYTF. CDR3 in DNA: TGCGCCAGCAGCCAACAGGGCTATGGCTACACCTTC.

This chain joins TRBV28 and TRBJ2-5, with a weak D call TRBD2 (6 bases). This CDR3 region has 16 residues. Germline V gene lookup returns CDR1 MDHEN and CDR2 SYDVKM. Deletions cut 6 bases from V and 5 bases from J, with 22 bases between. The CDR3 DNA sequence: TGTGCCAGCAGCCAGAGCGGGTCCTCCCCCGGGGAGACCCAGTACTTC. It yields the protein CASSQSGSSPGETQYF.

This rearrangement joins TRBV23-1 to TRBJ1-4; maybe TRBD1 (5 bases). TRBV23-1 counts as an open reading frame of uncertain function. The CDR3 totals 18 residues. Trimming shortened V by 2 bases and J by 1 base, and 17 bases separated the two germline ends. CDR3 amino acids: CASSQKDIGKLTNEKLFF. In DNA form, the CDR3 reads TGCGCCAGCAGTCAAAAGGACATTGGAAAGCTAACTAATGAAAAACTGTTTTTT.

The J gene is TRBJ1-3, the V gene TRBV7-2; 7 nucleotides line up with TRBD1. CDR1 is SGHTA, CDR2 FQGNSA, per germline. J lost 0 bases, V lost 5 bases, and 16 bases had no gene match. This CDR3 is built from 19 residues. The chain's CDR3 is CASSRRVNTGATSGNTIYF. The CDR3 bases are TGTGCCAGCAGCCGTCGGGTCAACACAGGGGCCACCTCTGGAAACACCATATATTTT.

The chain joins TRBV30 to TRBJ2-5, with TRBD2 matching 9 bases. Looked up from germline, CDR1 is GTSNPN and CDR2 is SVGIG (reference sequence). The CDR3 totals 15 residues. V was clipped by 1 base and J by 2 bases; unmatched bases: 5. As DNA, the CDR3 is TGTGCCTGGAGTGGTCTAGCGGGACAACAAGAGACCCAGTACTTC. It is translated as CAWSGLAGQQETQYF. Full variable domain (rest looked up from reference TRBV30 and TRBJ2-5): SQTIHQWPATLVQPVGSPLSLECTVEGTSNPNLYWYRQAAGRGLQLLFYSVGIGQISSEVPQNLSASRPQDRQFILSSKKLLLSDSGFYLCAWSGLAGQQETQYFGPGTRLLVL.

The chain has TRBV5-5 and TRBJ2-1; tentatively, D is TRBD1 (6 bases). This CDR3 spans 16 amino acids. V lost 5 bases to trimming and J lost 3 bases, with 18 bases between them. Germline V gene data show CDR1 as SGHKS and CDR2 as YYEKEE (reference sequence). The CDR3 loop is CASRPTGQQDYNEQFF. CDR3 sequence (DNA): TGTGCCAGCAGGCCTACTGGACAGCAAGACTACAATGAGCAGTTCTTC.

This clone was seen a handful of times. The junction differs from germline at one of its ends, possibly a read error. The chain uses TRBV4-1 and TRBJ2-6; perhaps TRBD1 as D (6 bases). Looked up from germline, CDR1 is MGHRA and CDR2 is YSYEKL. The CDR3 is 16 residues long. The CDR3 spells CASSQEDSSGANVLTF. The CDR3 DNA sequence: TGTGCCAGCAGCCAAGAGGACAGCTCTGGGGCCAACGTCCTGACTTTC.

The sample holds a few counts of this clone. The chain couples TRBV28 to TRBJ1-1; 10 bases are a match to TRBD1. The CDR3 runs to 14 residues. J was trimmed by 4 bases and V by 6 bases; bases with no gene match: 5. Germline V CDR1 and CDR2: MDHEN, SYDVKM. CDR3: CASRKTGGITEAFF. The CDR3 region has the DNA TGTGCCAGCAGAAAGACAGGGGGCATCACTGAAGCTTTCTTT.

Written as DNA, the CDR3 is TGTGCCAGCAGCCAGGACGACATCCTAGCCACTGAAGCTTTCTTT. It is translated as CASSQDDILATEAFF. The chain has TRBV4-2 and TRBJ1-1; no definite D call. Germline V lookup: CDR1 LGHNA, CDR2 YNFKEQ. The length of the CDR3 is 15 residues. V was cut by 3 bases and J by 4 bases, with 15 bases left in between.

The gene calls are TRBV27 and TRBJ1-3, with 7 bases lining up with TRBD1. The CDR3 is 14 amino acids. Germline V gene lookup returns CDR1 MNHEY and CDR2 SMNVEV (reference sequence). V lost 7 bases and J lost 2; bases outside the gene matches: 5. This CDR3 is CASKDRAAGNTIYF. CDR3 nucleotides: TGTGCCAGCAAAGACAGGGCGGCTGGAAACACCATATATTTT.

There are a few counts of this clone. CDR3 sequence (DNA): TGCGCCAGCAGCCTCCTCGTCCGTAGCGGTAACCAAGAGACCCAGTACTTC. Its protein is CASSLLVRSGNQETQYF. The chain couples TRBV4-1 to TRBJ2-5; D perhaps matches TRBD2 (6 bases). Trimming removed 4 bases from V and 0 bases from J, with 18 bases in between. From germline, CDR1 is MGHRA and CDR2 YSYEKL. The CDR3 has 17 residues.

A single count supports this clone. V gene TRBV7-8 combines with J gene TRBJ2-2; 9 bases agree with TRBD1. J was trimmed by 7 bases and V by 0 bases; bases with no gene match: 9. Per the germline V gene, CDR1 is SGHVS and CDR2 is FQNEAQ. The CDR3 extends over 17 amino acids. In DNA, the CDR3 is TGTGCCAGCAGCTTAGCGTGGGGACAGGGTACCGACGGGGAGCTGTTTTTT. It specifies CASSLAWGQGTDGELFF.

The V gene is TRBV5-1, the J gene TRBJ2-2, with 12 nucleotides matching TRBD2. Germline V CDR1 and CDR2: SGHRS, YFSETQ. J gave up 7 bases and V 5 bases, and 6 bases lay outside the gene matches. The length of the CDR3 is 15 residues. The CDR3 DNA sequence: TGCGCCAGCAGTGGACTAGCGGGGCATAGCGGGGAGCTGTTTTTT. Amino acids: CASSGLAGHSGELFF.

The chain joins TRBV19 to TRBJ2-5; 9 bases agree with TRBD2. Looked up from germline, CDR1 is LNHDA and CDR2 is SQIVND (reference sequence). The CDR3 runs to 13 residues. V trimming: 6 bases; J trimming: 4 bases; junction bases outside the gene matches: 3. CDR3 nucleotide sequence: TGTGCCAGTAGGGCTAGCGGGGTAGAGACCCAGTACTTC. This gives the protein CASRASGVETQYF.

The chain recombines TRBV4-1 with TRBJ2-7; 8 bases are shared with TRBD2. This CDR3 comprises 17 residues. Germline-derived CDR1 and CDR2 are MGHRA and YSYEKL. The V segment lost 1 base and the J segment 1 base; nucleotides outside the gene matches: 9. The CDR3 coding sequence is TGCGCCAGCAGCCAAGGCAGACTAAGCGGGAGATCCTACGAGCAGTACTTC. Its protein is CASSQGRLSGRSYEQYF.

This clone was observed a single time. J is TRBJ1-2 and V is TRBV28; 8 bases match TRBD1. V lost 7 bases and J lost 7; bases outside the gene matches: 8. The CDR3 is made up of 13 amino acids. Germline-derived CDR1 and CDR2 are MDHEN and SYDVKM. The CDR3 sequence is CASTELDRGGYTF. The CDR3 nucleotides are TGTGCCAGCACCGAACTCGACAGGGGTGGCTACACCTTC.

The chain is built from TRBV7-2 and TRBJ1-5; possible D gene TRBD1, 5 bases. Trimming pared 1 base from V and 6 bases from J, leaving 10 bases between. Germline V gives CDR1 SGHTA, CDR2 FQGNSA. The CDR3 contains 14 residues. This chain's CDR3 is CASSLGQGSQPQHF. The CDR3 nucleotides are TGTGCCAGCAGCTTAGGGCAGGGTAGTCAGCCCCAGCATTTT.

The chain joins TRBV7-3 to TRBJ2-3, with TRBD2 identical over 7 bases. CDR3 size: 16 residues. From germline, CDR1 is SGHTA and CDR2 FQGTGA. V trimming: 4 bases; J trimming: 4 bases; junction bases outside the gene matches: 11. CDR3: CASSSTQRGPADTQYF. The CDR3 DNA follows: TGTGCCAGCAGCTCCACTCAGCGGGGTCCAGCAGATACGCAGTATTTT.

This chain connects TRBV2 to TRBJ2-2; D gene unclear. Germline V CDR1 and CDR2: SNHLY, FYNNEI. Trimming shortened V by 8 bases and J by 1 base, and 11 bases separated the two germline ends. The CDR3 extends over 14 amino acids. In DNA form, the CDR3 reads TGTGCCAGCCCCACCCCCGGGAACACCGGGGAGCTGTTTTTT. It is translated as CASPTPGNTGELFF.

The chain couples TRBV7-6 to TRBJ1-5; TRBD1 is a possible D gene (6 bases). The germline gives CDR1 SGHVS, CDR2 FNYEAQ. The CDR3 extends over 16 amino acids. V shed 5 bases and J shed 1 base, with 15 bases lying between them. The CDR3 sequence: CASSPRSGASNQPQHF. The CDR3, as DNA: TGTGCCAGCAGCCCGAGGTCAGGGGCCAGCAATCAGCCCCAGCATTTT. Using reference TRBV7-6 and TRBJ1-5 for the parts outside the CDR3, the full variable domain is GAGVSQSPRYKVTKRGQDVALRCDPISGHVSLYWYRQALGQGPEFLTYFNYEAQQDKSGLPNDRFSAERPEGSISTLTIQRTEQRDSAMYRCASSPRSGASNQPQHFGDGTRLSIL.

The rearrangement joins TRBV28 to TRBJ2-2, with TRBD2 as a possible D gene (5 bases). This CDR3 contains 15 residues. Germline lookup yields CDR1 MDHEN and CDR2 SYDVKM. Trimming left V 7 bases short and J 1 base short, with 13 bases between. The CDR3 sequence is CASKGGTWNTGELFF. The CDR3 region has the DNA TGTGCCAGCAAAGGAGGCACTTGGAACACCGGGGAGCTGTTTTTT.

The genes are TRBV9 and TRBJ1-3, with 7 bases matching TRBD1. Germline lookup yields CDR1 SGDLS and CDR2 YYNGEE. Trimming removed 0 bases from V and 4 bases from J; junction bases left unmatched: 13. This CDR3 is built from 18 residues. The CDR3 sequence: CASSVGGGVRGRGNTIYF. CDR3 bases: TGTGCCAGCAGCGTAGGAGGAGGGGTGAGGGGGCGAGGAAACACCATATATTTT.